A single T cell receptor (beta chain) is shown here with its context. The CDR3 is made up of 14 amino acids. The V gene's germline CDR1 is SGHTA and CDR2 FQGTGA. The ends were cut back, 3 bases at V and 1 base at J, with 6 bases in the middle. This record belongs to a study of blood T cell repertoires in COVID-19. Across the study: Donors in the United States, Italy and Spain gave samples during acute or convalescent COVID-19.

Here immunoSEQ multiplex PCR was the method, and the copy in TCRdb shows in-frame clones only, minus some. The sample records about 150,000 clones, about four fifths being singletons. The sequence was obtained from a woman older than 75 with acute or convalescent COVID-19. J is TRBJ2-2 and V is TRBV7-3; D is undetermined. The sample consisted of peripheral blood. CDR3 amino acids: CASSLGVNTGELFF. The CDR3 bases are TGTGCCAGCAGCTTGGGCGTGAACACCGGGGAGCTGTTTTTT.